Listed below are T cell receptor beta chains from one sample, sequenced in a study of siplizumab effects on memory and regulatory T cells. Assay: immunoSEQ multiplex PCR; the TCRdb copy retains only in-frame clones and omits some. The sample shows fewer than 100,000 clones, around 94% of them seen only once. The specimen was non-Treg CD4+ T cells sorted from blood. The receptors stem from a human donor in good health. Each CDR3 is given with its conserved first and last residue. A D gene is named only where the DNA matches it firmly. Expanded clones get a size class; other rows say once, few or many, or leave the size out.

clone size: NA; V gene: TRBV6-1; J gene: TRBJ1-2; D gene: TRBD1; CDR3 DNA: TGTGCCAGCAGGGGACAGGTTGCCGGCTACACCTTC; CDR3 protein: CASRGQVAGYTF
clone size: once; V gene: TRBV5-1; J gene: TRBJ2-7; D gene: TRBD1; CDR3 DNA: TGCGCCAGCAGCTTGGAGGGACAGGGTTGGGACGAGCAGTACTTC; CDR3 protein: CASSLEGQGWDEQYF
clone size: NA; V gene: TRBV9; J gene: TRBJ2-1; D gene: NA; CDR3 DNA: TGTGCCAGCAGCGTAGGGAGGATTTCTACCTATGAGCAGTTCTTC; CDR3 protein: CASSVGRISTYEQFF
clone size: NA; V gene: TRBV30; J gene: TRBJ2-1; D gene: NA; CDR3 DNA: TGTGTTTGTAATGAGCAGTTCTTC; CDR3 protein: CVCNEQFF
clone size: NA; V gene: TRBV6-1; J gene: TRBJ1-1; D gene: NA; CDR3 DNA: TGTGCCAGCAGTGCGCTCACAGGGAAGAACACTGAAGCTTTCTTT; CDR3 protein: CASSALTGKNTEAFF
clone size: NA; V gene: TRBV7-9; J gene: TRBJ2-7; D gene: NA; CDR3 DNA: TGTGCCAGCAGCTTAGCGACCCAGGGGGAGCAGTACTTC; CDR3 protein: CASSLATQGEQYF
clone size: NA; V gene: TRBV28; J gene: TRBJ2-2; D gene: TRBD1; CDR3 DNA: TGTGCCAGCCGAGGACAGGGGCAGAACACCGGGGAGCTGTTTTTT; CDR3 protein: CASRGQGQNTGELFF
clone size: NA; V gene: TRBV30; J gene: TRBJ1-4; D gene: NA; CDR3 DNA: TGTGCCTGGAGCGGGGACGGGCTCGGGGGTAATGAAAAACTGTTTTTT; CDR3 protein: CAWSGDGLGGNEKLFF
clone size: NA; V gene: TRBV6-1; J gene: TRBJ1-5; D gene: NA; CDR3 DNA: TGTGCCAGCAGTGAAATGACGCGCAGGGCCTTCAATCAGCCCCAGCATTTT; CDR3 protein: CASSEMTRRAFNQPQHF
clone size: NA; V gene: TRBV29-1; J gene: TRBJ2-1; D gene: NA; CDR3 DNA: TGCAGCGCTGGGGGACATAGCTTACAGCGGCAGTTCTTC; CDR3 protein: CSAGGHSLQRQFF
clone size: NA; V gene: TRBV18; J gene: TRBJ1-5; D gene: NA; CDR3 DNA: TGTGCCAGCTCACCGGGACAAGTGTTCAATCAGCCCCAGCATTTT; CDR3 protein: CASSPGQVFNQPQHF
clone size: NA; V gene: TRBV7-5; J gene: TRBJ2-5; D gene: NA; CDR3 DNA: TGTGCCAGCGCTACCCAGGCGGAGACCCAGTACTTC; CDR3 protein: CASATQAETQYF
clone size: NA; V gene: TRBV14; J gene: TRBJ2-5; D gene: NA; CDR3 DNA: TGTGCCAGCAGCCGGTATCCATCGGAGACCCAGTACTTC; CDR3 protein: CASSRYPSETQYF
clone size: once; V gene: TRBV6-5; J gene: TRBJ1-1; D gene: NA; CDR3 DNA: TGTGCCAGCACCTCACCGGGTAGGGCTGAAGCTTTCTTT; CDR3 protein: CASTSPGRAEAFF
clone size: NA; V gene: TRBV6-1; J gene: TRBJ2-7; D gene: NA; CDR3 DNA: TGTGCCAGCACCCCACGGGGGTCCGAGCAGTACTTC; CDR3 protein: CASTPRGSEQYF
clone size: NA; V gene: TRBV11-3; J gene: TRBJ2-7; D gene: TRBD2; CDR3 DNA: TGTGCCAGCAGCTTATCGGGAGGACACACCCCCTACGAGCAGTACTTC; CDR3 protein: CASSLSGGHTPYEQYF
clone size: NA; V gene: TRBV30; J gene: TRBJ2-5; D gene: NA; CDR3 DNA: TGTGCCTGGAGTGTATTTGGGTCCGGGACCCAGTACTTC; CDR3 protein: CAWSVFGSGTQYF
clone size: NA; V gene: TRBV9; J gene: TRBJ2-1; D gene: NA; CDR3 DNA: TGTGCCAGCGGCCCTAAGAGCTCCTACAATGAGCAGTTCTTC; CDR3 protein: CASGPKSSYNEQFF
clone size: NA; V gene: TRBV15; J gene: TRBJ2-3; D gene: NA; CDR3 DNA: TGTGCCACCAGCACCCATGCGCCAAGATTAGATACGCAGTATTTT; CDR3 protein: CATSTHAPRLDTQYF
clone size: NA; V gene: TRBV2; J gene: TRBJ2-7; D gene: NA; CDR3 DNA: TGTGCCAGCACAGCGTTAACTAGCCTTTACTTC; CDR3 protein: CASTALTSLYF
clone size: NA; V gene: TRBV5-4; J gene: TRBJ1-1; D gene: TRBD1; CDR3 DNA: TGTGCCAGCACCCGGGGACAGGAGAACACTGAAGCTTTCTTT; CDR3 protein: CASTRGQENTEAFF
clone size: NA; V gene: TRBV5-4; J gene: TRBJ2-2; D gene: TRBD2; CDR3 DNA: TGTGCCAGCAGCCGGGGAGGGGAAACCACCGGGGAGCTGTTTTTT; CDR3 protein: CASSRGGETTGELFF
clone size: NA; V gene: TRBV14; J gene: TRBJ1-1; D gene: NA; CDR3 DNA: TGTGCCAGCAGCCAAGATAGGGGGTGGAACACTGAAGCTTTCTTT; CDR3 protein: CASSQDRGWNTEAFF
clone size: NA; V gene: TRBV19; J gene: TRBJ2-5; D gene: NA; CDR3 DNA: TGTGCCAGTAGTGTTTTCCTGCAGGGCCAAGAGACCCAGTACTTC; CDR3 protein: CASSVFLQGQETQYF
clone size: NA; V gene: TRBV28; J gene: TRBJ1-1; D gene: NA; CDR3 DNA: TGTGCCAGCAGTTTGGATCCACAGGGAACGTCTGAAGCTTTCTTT; CDR3 protein: CASSLDPQGTSEAFF
clone size: NA; V gene: TRBV11-2; J gene: TRBJ1-1; D gene: NA; CDR3 DNA: TGTGCCAGCAGCTTAGAGGGGGCCTGGAACACTGAAGCTTTCTTT; CDR3 protein: CASSLEGAWNTEAFF
clone size: NA; V gene: TRBV7-9; J gene: TRBJ2-3; D gene: TRBD2; CDR3 DNA: TGTGCCAGCAGCTTAGGGGCGGGAGGCACAGATACGCAGTATTTT; CDR3 protein: CASSLGAGGTDTQYF
clone size: NA; V gene: TRBV27; J gene: TRBJ1-1; D gene: NA; CDR3 DNA: TGTGCCAGCATGCGTACGAGGGACGGTACTGAAGCTTTCTTT; CDR3 protein: CASMRTRDGTEAFF
clone size: once; V gene: TRBV30; J gene: TRBJ2-4; D gene: NA; CDR3 DNA: TGTGCCTCCCGGAATACCAAAAACATTCAGTACTTC; CDR3 protein: CASRNTKNIQYF